Sequencing of this T cell receptor (beta chain) was carried out in a study of shared clonotypes between healthy human individuals. Every immunoSEQ plate was one replicate of a subset's evenly spread DNA. Some clones are missing from TCRdb's copy, which holds only in-frame ones; the method was immunoSEQ multiplex PCR. The top ten clones hold 1.7% of a sample with approximately 2,200,000 clones, approximately 94% of them seen once. Naive CD8 populations comprised CD45RO-negative cells positively selected for CCR7, excluding terminally differentiated effector memory CD45RA+ cells. The CDR3 totals 17 residues. Unmatched junction bases numbered 11, after V lost 3 bases and J lost 1 base. Germline V gene lookup returns CDR1 LGHNA and CDR2 YNFKEQ.

The specimen sequenced was naive CD8+ T cells from PBMCs. The clonotype originates from a man aged 18 to 29 in good health. Some clones in this sample may be carry-over from other donors' samples. This chain connects TRBV4-2 to TRBJ2-7; TRBD2 agrees at 8 bases. CDR3 loop: CASSQPLAGGISYEQYF. The CDR3, as DNA: TGTGCCAGCAGCCAGCCCCTGGCGGGAGGTATTTCCTACGAGCAGTACTTC.